One sample yielded the 24 T cell receptor beta chains listed below, sequenced in a study of T cells in localized non-small cell lung cancer. The repertoire was sequenced with immunoSEQ multiplex PCR; TCRdb's copy has only in-frame clones and lacks some. The table lists approximately 12,000 clones, approximately 81% of them singletons. This specimen was peripheral blood, taken before any cancer treatment. All receptors derive from a male donor at least 60 years old with stage I lung adenocarcinoma.

CDR3 bases: TGTGCCAGCAGTCCTGAAGGACAGGGAGGGACCGGGGAGCTGTTTTTT. It encodes CASSPEGQGGTGELFF. The chain recombines TRBV6-6 with TRBJ2-2; D is perhaps TRBD1 (8 bases). Germline V lookup: CDR1 MNHNY, CDR2 SVGAGI (reference sequence). Trimming took off 5 bases at V and 5 bases at J, with 18 bases between the two ends. This CDR3 is built from 16 residues.

J is TRBJ2-7 and V is TRBV18, with 7 nucleotides matching TRBD1. V was pared by 3 bases and J by 6 bases, with 8 bases of the junction left unmatched. This CDR3 contains 14 residues. CDR1 KGHSH and CDR2 LQKENI come from the germline V gene. This chain's CDR3 is CASSPTPTGAEQYF. CDR3 nucleotide sequence: TGTGCCAGCTCACCTACCCCCACAGGGGCCGAGCAGTACTTC.

The chain recombines TRBV6-6 with TRBJ2-5, with TRBD2 as a possible D gene (6 bases). Germline V gives CDR1 MNHNY, CDR2 SVGAGI (reference sequence). This CDR3 spans 14 amino acids. The V gene lost 4 bases and the J gene lost 5 bases, with 14 bases spanning the gap. The DNA for the CDR3 is TGTGCCAGCAGTTCTCTAACTAGCTCGGAGACCCAGTACTTC. This codes for CASSSLTSSETQYF.

The chain has TRBV4-1 and TRBJ1-5; no firm D call. V was trimmed by 4 bases and J by 0 bases, leaving 13 bases between them. Germline V gene lookup returns CDR1 MGHRA and CDR2 YSYEKL. The CDR3 contains 16 residues. For the CDR3, the DNA is TGCGCCAGCAGCCCTTCTAGGTCGGGTAGCAATCAGCCCCAGCATTTT. This gives the protein CASSPSRSGSNQPQHF.

The J gene is TRBJ1-4, the V gene TRBV11-2; D is unresolved. Germline assignment: CDR1 SGHAT and CDR2 FQNNGV. The CDR3 is made up of 15 amino acids. V lost 3 bases and J 10 bases, leaving 18 bases between the germline ends. The CDR3 DNA follows: TGTGCCAGCAGCTTCCCCGTCCCCCTGGAGGGAAAACTGTTTTTT. This encodes CASSFPVPLEGKLFF.

The CDR3, as DNA: TGTGCCAGCAGCAGCCTGGGAGCGGGGAACTATGGCTACACCTTC. As protein: CASSSLGAGNYGYTF. V and J are TRBV5-6 and TRBJ1-2, with D hard to call. CDR3 length: 15 residues. Germline assignment: CDR1 SGHDT and CDR2 YYEEEE. V lost 4 bases, J lost 2 bases, and 15 bases lay in between.

The chain combines TRBV28 with TRBJ2-1; D not certain. Trimming shortened V by 2 bases and J by 9 bases, and 8 bases separated the two germline ends. The germline gives CDR1 MDHEN, CDR2 SYDVKM. The CDR3 sequence is 12 residues long. CDR3 region: CASSLRTTEQFF. The CDR3 coding sequence is TGTGCCAGCAGTTTAAGAACGACTGAGCAGTTCTTC.

This clone is medium-sized (0.01 to 0.1%). This sequence joins TRBV27 and TRBJ2-2; 7 bases map to TRBD1. The CDR3 totals 15 residues. V trimming: 3 bases; J trimming: 0 bases; junction bases outside the gene matches: 1. The germline gives CDR1 MNHEY, CDR2 SMNVEV (reference sequence). CDR3 region: CASSFGTANTGELFF. DNA of the CDR3: TGTGCCAGCAGTTTCGGGACAGCGAACACCGGGGAGCTGTTTTTT.

The chain is built from TRBV5-4 and TRBJ1-1; D is uncertain. This CDR3 contains 14 residues. Between the trimmed V and J ends, which lost 4 bases and 4 bases, there was a span of 14 bases. Germline V CDR1 and CDR2: SGHNT, YYREEE (reference sequence). The DNA for the CDR3 is TGTGCCAGCAGCCGGGGAAGTCGTGGCACTGAAGCTTTCTTT. Translation: CASSRGSRGTEAFF.

The rearrangement joins TRBV19 to TRBJ2-1; perhaps TRBD2 as D (5 bases). The germline CDR1 and CDR2 sequences are LNHDA and SQIVND (reference sequence). Trimming took off 4 bases at V and 8 bases at J, with 6 bases between the two ends. The CDR3 has 11 residues. The CDR3 bases are TGTGCCAGTAGTAAGGAGGATGAGCAGTTCTTC. Its translation is CASSKEDEQFF.

The rearrangement links TRBV29-1 to TRBJ1-2; D possibly corresponds to TRBD1 (6 bases). Germline V CDR1 and CDR2: SQVTM, ANQGSEA. CDR3 length: 13 amino acids. V was shortened by 7 bases and J by 8 bases, with 20 bases between the two germline ends. The chain's CDR3 is CSAEGVSVGGYTF. Here the CDR3 DNA reads TGCAGCGCTGAGGGGGTTTCGGTAGGAGGCTACACCTTC. Drawing the rest from reference TRBV29-1 and TRBJ1-2, the complete variable domain is SAVISQKPSRDICQRGTSLTIQCQVDSQVTMMFWYRQQPGQSLTLIATANQGSEATYESGFVIDKFPISRPNLTFSTLTVSNMSPEDSSIYLCSAEGVSVGGYTFGSGTRLTVV.

The chain joins TRBV2 to TRBJ2-2, with 9 bases identical to TRBD2. The germline V gene encodes CDR1 SNHLY and CDR2 FYNNEI. The V segment lost 10 bases and the J segment 1 base; nucleotides outside the gene matches: 13. This CDR3 has 17 residues. The chain's CDR3 is CATLSGSGGRNTGELFF. In DNA form, the CDR3 reads TGTGCCACCCTCTCGGGTAGCGGGGGTAGGAACACCGGGGAGCTGTTTTTT.

Only one count was recorded for this clone. This chain joins TRBV6-5 and TRBJ2-1, with TRBD2 matching 7 bases. Trimming cost V 0 bases and J 4 bases; bases outside gene matches: 6. Germline CDR1 is MNHEY and CDR2 is SVGAGI. This CDR3 is 16 amino acids long. The CDR3 sequence: CASSYSAGEKYNEQFF. DNA of the CDR3: TGTGCCAGCAGTTACTCGGCGGGGGAGAAATACAATGAGCAGTTCTTC.

This clone came up once. This chain uses TRBV6-1 with TRBJ2-1, with 10 positions matching TRBD1. V gave up 7 bases and J gave up 7 bases; unmatched junction bases: 7. This CDR3 has 14 residues. CDR1 is MNHNS and CDR2 is SASEGT in the germline V gene. CDR3 DNA sequence: TGTGCCAGCATCGAGAGGACAGGGGGTAATGAGCAGTTCTTC. Its protein is CASIERTGGNEQFF.

This chain connects TRBV7-3 to TRBJ1-2, with a weak D call TRBD1 (5 bases). Germline V lookup: CDR1 SGHTA, CDR2 FQGTGA. V was trimmed by 5 bases and J by 1 base, leaving 14 bases between them. CDR3 length equals 15 residues. The CDR3 DNA reads as TGTGCCAGCAGCGGGGACCGCCGAAATAACTATGGCTACACCTTC. This translates into CASSGDRRNNYGYTF. The full variable domain, its missing parts supplied by reference TRBV7-3 and TRBJ1-2, is GAGVSQTPSNKVTEKGKYVELRCDPISGHTALYWYRQSLGQGPEFLIYFQGTGAADDSGLPNDRFFAVRPEGSVSTLKIQRTERGDSAVYLCASSGDRRNNYGYTFGSGTRLTVV.

The chain carries TRBV28 and TRBJ1-2; D may be TRBD1 (6 bases). Germline V lookup: CDR1 MDHEN, CDR2 SYDVKM. Trimming left V 4 bases short and J 5 bases short, with 17 bases between. The CDR3 contains 15 residues. The CDR3 DNA follows: TGTGCCAGCAGTTCATCCGGGGGCGAGTTTTATGGCTACACCTTC. Residues: CASSSSGGEFYGYTF.

CDR3 coding DNA: TGTGCCAGTTGCTCTAACAGGGGGTTTTATCAGCCCCAGCATTTT. This sequence encodes CASCSNRGFYQPQHF. The V call is TRBV19, the J call TRBJ1-5, with 8 bases lining up with TRBD1. Per the germline V gene, CDR1 is LNHDA and CDR2 is SQIVND (reference sequence). V gave up 8 bases and J gave up 5 bases; unmatched junction bases: 11. This CDR3 is built from 15 residues. Using reference TRBV19 and TRBJ1-5 for the parts outside the CDR3, the full variable domain is DGGITQSPKYLFRKEGQNVTLSCEQNLNHDAMYWYRQDPGQGLRLIYYSQIVNDFQKGDIAEGYSVSREKKESFPLTVTSAQKNPTAFYLCASCSNRGFYQPQHFGDGTRLSIL.

This clone was observed once. The chain combines TRBV21-1 with TRBJ1-1. TRBV21-1 is tagged as a pseudogene. The CDR3 contains 16 residues. The CDR3 DNA follows: TGTGCCAGCAGTCGTTGGGTAGCTACCATTCGCACTGAAGCTTTCTTT. This encodes CASSRWVATIRTEAFF.

The genes are TRBV27 and TRBJ1-2; no definite D call. The CDR3 consists of 14 residues. Germline-derived CDR1 and CDR2 are MNHEY and SMNVEV (reference sequence). Trimming removed 5 bases from V and 7 bases from J, with 17 bases in between. The CDR3 spells CASSIGRQISGYTF. CDR3 DNA: TGTGCCAGCAGTATAGGGAGGCAGATCTCTGGCTACACCTTC.

The chain combines TRBV18 with TRBJ1-6; weak D call: TRBD1 (5 bases). In germline, CDR1 is KGHSH, CDR2 LQKENI. V lost 6 bases, J lost 8 bases, and 11 bases lay in between. The CDR3 has 13 amino acids. The CDR3 loop reads CASSQGLDSPLHF. CDR3 in DNA: TGTGCCAGCTCTCAGGGCCTAGATTCACCCCTCCACTTT.

Only a few counts were recorded for this clone. The chain uses TRBV5-1 and TRBJ2-5, with D unclear. Germline lookup yields CDR1 SGHRS and CDR2 YFSETQ. This CDR3 contains 14 residues. Trimming left V 0 bases short and J 0 bases short, with 6 bases between. DNA of the CDR3: TGCGCCAGCAGCTTGGCGAGGAACCAAGAGACCCAGTACTTC. It codes for CASSLARNQETQYF.

V usage is TRBV30 and J usage is TRBJ1-5, with D possibly being TRBD1 (6 bases). V dropped 3 bases and J dropped 4 bases, with 10 bases sitting between them. The CDR3 loop spans 13 amino acids. Germline-derived CDR1 and CDR2 are GTSNPN and SVGIG (reference sequence). Here the CDR3 reads CAWSVGQNQPQHF. The CDR3 DNA is TGTGCCTGGAGCGTAGGACAGAATCAGCCCCAGCATTTT.

CDR3 loop: CSVQGGNTIYF. CDR3 sequence (DNA): TGCAGCGTTCAAGGAGGAAACACCATATATTTT. The chain combines TRBV29-1 with TRBJ1-3; no definite D call. Germline lookup yields CDR1 SQVTM and CDR2 ANQGSEA. Trimming cost V 5 bases and J 4 bases, with 6 bases left between them. This CDR3 contains 11 residues.

V gene TRBV7-2 combines with J gene TRBJ1-4, with D tentatively TRBD1 (6 bases). The CDR3 runs 14 residues. CDR1 and CDR2 (germline): SGHTA, FQGNSA. V lost 5 bases to trimming and J lost 7 bases, with 14 bases between them. In DNA, the CDR3 is TGTGCCAGCAGCCGAGGGGGGGTGGCTGAAAAACTGTTTTTT. Its protein is CASSRGGVAEKLFF.